This T cell receptor beta chain was sequenced for a study of blood T cell repertoires in COVID-19. Overall study context: The samples span acute and convalescent COVID-19 from the United States, Italy and Spain. PBMCs, B-cell-depleted T cells, or T cells were the source of the cDNA or gDNA that made up the material.

There are 11 residues in the CDR3. Germline CDR1 is DFQATT and CDR2 is SNEGSKA (reference sequence). V dropped 6 bases and J dropped 6 bases, with 11 bases sitting between them. Here immunoSEQ multiplex PCR was the method, and the copy in TCRdb shows in-frame clones only, minus some. This sample has about 300,000 clones, with over 75% found just once. Sequenced sample: peripheral blood. The chain couples TRBV20-1 to TRBJ1-2; TRBD1 might be the D (5 bases). This receptor was obtained from a human donor in a cohort sampled during active COVID-19. CDR3 sequence reads: CSAINRNGYTF. Written as DNA, the CDR3 is TGCAGTGCCATAAACAGGAATGGCTACACCTTC.